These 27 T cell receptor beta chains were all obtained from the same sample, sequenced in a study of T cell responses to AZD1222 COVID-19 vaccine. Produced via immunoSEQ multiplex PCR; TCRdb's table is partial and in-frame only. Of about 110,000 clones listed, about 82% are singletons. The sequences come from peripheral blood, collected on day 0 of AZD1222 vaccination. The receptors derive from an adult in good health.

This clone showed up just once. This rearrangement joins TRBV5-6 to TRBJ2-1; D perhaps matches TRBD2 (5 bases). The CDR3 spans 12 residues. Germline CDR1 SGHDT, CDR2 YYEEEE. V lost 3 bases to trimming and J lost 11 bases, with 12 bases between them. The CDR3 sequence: CASSWAGRQQFF. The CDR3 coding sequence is TGTGCCAGCAGCTGGGCGGGCAGGCAGCAGTTCTTC.

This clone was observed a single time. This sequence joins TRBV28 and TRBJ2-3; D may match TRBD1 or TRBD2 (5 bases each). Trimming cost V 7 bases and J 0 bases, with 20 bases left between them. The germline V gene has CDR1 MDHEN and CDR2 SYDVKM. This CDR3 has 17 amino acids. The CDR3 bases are TGTGCCAGCAAGGTTTCAGAGGGGCAGCCTAGCACAGATACGCAGTATTTT. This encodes CASKVSEGQPSTDTQYF.

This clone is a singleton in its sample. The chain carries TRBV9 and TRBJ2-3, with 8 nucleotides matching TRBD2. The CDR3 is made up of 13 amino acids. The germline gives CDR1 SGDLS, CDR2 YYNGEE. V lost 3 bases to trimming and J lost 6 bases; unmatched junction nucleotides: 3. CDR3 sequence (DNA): TGTGCCAGCAGCGCCGGGGGGGCGGATACGCAGTATTTT. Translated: CASSAGGADTQYF.

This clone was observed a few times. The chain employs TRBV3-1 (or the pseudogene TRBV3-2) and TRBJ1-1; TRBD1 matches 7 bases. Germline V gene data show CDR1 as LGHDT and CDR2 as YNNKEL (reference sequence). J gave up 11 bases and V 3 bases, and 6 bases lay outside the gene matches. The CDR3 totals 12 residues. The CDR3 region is CASSHNRGIAFF. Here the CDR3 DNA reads TGTGCCAGCAGCCACAACAGGGGAATCGCTTTCTTT.

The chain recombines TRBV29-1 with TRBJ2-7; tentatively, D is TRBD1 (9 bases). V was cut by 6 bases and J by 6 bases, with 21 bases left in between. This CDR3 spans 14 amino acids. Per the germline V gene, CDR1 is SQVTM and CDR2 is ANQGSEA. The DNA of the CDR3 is TGCAGCGTGGGACCGGGACAGGGACTAGGCGAGCAGTACTTC. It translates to CSVGPGQGLGEQYF.

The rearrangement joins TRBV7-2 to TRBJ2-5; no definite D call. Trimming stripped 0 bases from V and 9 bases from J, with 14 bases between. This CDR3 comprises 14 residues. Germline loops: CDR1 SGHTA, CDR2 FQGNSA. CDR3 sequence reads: CASSLAFETQAQYF. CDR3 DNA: TGTGCCAGCAGCTTAGCGTTTGAAACGCAGGCCCAGTACTTC. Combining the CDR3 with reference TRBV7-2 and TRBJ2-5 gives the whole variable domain GAGVSQSPSNKVTEKGKDVELRCDPISGHTALYWYRQSLGQGLEFLIYFQGNSAPDKSGLPSDRFSAERTGGSVSTLTIQRTQQEDSAVYLCASSLAFETQAQYFGPGTRLLVL.

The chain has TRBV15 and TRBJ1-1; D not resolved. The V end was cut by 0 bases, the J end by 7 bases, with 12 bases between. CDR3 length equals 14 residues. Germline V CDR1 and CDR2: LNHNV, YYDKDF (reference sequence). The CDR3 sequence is CATSRDRISIEAFF. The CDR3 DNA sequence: TGTGCCACCAGCAGAGATCGTATCTCGATTGAAGCTTTCTTT.

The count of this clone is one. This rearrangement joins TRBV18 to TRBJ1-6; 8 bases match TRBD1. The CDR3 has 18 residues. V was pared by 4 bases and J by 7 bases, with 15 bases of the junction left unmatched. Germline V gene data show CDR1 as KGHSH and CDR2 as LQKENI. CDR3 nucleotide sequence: TGTGCCAGCTCACTATACCGCAGGGGGCACTCCCAAAATTCACCCCTCCACTTT. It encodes CASSLYRRGHSQNSPLHF.

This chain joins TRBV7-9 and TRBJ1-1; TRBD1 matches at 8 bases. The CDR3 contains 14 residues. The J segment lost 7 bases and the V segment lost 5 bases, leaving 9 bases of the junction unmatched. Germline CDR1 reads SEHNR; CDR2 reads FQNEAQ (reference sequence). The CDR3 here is CASSLDRVVDEAFF. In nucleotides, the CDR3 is TGTGCCAGCAGCCTGGACAGGGTTGTTGATGAAGCTTTCTTT.

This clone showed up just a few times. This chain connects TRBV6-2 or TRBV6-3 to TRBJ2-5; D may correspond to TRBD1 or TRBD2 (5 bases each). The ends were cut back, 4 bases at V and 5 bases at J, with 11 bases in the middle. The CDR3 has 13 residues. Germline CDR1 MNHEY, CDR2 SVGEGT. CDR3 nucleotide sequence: TGTGCCAGCAGTTCAGGGTGGGGGGAGACCCAGTACTTC. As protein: CASSSGWGETQYF.

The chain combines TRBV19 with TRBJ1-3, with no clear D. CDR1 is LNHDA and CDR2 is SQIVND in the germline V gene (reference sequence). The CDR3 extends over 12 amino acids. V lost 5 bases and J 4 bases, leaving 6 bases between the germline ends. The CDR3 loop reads CASSSVGNTIYF. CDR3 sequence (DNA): TGTGCCAGTAGTTCGGTGGGAAACACCATATATTTT.

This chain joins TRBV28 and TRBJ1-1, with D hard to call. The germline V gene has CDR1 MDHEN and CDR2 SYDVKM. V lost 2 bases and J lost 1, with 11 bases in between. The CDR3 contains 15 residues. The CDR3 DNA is TGTGCCAGCAGTTTAGGCGGCTTCGCGAACACTGAAGCTTTCTTT. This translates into CASSLGGFANTEAFF.

The CDR3 loop is CATVPGQAAGGNTIYF. In DNA, the CDR3 is TGTGCCACTGTCCCGGGACAGGCGGCAGGTGGAAACACCATATATTTT. J is TRBJ1-3 and V is TRBV28, with 8 bases fitting TRBD1. Germline lookup yields CDR1 MDHEN and CDR2 SYDVKM. Germline trimming cut 10 bases from V and 3 bases from J; bases unmatched to any gene: 14. The CDR3 consists of 16 residues. The entire variable domain, with the rest obtained from reference TRBV28 and TRBJ1-3, is as follows: DVKVTQSSRYLVKRTGEKVFLECVQDMDHENMFWYRQDPGLGLRLIYFSYDVKMKEKGDIPEGYSVSREKKERFSLILESASTNQTSMYLCATVPGQAAGGNTIYFGEGSWLTVV.

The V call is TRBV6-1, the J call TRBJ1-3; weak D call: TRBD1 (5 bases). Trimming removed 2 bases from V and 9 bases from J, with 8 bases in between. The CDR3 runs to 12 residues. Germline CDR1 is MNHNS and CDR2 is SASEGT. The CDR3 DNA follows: TGTGCCAGCAGTGAACGAGGGGTCACCATATATTTT. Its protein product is CASSERGVTIYF.

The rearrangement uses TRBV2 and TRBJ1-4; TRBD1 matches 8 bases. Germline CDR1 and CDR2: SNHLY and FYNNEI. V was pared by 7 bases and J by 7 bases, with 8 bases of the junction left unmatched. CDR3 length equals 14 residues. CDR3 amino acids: CASKGTGGGEKLFF. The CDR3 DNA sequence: TGTGCCAGCAAAGGGACAGGAGGTGGTGAAAAACTGTTTTTT.

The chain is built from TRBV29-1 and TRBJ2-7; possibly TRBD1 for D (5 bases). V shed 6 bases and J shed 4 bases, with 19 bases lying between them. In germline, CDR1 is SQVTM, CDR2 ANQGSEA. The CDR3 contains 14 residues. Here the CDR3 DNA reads TGCAGCGTAATAGGGGTGGGTTTTGGTTACGAGCAGTACTTC. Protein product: CSVIGVGFGYEQYF.

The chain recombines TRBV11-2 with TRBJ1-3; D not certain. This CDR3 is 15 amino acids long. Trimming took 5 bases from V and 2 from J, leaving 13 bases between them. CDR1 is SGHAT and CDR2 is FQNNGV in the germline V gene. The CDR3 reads CASSPGVHPGNTIYF. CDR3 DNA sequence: TGTGCCAGCAGCCCCGGAGTGCACCCTGGAAACACCATATATTTT. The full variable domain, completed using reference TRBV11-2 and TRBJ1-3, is EAGVAQSPRYKIIEKRQSVAFWCNPISGHATLYWYQQILGQGPKLLIQFQNNGVVDDSQLPKDRFSAERLKGVDSTLKIQPAKLEDSAVYLCASSPGVHPGNTIYFGEGSWLTVV.

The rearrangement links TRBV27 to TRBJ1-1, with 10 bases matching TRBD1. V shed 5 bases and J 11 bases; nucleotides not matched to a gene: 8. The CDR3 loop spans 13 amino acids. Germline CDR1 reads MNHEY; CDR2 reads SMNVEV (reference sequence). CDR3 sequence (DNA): TGTGCCAGCAGTACAGGACAGGGGGGCGCGGCTTTCTTT. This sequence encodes CASSTGQGGAAFF.

CDR3: CATSDWGPSGGETQYF. The CDR3 DNA sequence: TGTGCCACCAGTGATTGGGGTCCTAGCGGAGGGGAGACCCAGTACTTC. The chain uses TRBV24-1 and TRBJ2-5; 7 nucleotides agree with TRBD2. The CDR3 length is 16 residues. V shed 2 bases, J shed 5 bases, and the junction held 10 bases outside the gene matches. Germline assignment: CDR1 KGHDR and CDR2 SFDVKD.

CDR3 in amino acids: CSVGRVYEQYF. The DNA of the CDR3 is TGCAGTGTAGGCAGGGTCTACGAGCAGTACTTC. The chain carries TRBV20-1 and TRBJ2-7; D may be TRBD1 (5 bases). The V gene lost 7 bases and the J gene lost 3 bases, with 10 bases spanning the gap. The germline gives CDR1 DFQATT, CDR2 SNEGSKA (reference sequence). The CDR3 is 11 residues long.

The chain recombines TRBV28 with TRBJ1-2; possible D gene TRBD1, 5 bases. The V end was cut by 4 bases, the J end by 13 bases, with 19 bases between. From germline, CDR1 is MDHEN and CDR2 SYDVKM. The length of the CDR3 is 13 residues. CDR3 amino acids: CASSSSGGRGFTF. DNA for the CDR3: TGTGCCAGCAGTTCCTCGGGAGGGAGGGGTTTCACCTTC.

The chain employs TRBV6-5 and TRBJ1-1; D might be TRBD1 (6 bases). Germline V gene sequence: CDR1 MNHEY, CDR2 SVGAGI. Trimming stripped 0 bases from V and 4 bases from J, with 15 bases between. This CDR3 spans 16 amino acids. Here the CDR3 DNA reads TGTGCCAGCAGTTACTCTACCAGGGGTGCTGGCACTGAAGCTTTCTTT. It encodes CASSYSTRGAGTEAFF.

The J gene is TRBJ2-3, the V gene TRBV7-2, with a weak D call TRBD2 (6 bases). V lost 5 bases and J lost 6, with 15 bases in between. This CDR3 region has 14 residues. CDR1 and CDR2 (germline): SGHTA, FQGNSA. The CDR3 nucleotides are TGTGCCAGCAGCCTATCGGGAGCTGGGGATACGCAGTATTTT. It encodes CASSLSGAGDTQYF.

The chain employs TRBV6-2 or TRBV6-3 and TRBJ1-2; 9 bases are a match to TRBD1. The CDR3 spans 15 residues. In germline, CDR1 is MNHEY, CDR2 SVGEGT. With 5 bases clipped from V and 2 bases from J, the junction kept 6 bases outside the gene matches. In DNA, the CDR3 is TGTGCCAGCAGTAATGACAGGGGGAGGAACTATGGCTACACCTTC. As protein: CASSNDRGRNYGYTF.

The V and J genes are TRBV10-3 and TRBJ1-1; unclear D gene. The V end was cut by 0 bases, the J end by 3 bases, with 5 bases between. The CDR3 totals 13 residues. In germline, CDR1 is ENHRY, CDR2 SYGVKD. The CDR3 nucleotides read TGTGCCATCAGTGAGTCGCGAGACACTGAAGCTTTCTTT. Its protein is CAISESRDTEAFF.

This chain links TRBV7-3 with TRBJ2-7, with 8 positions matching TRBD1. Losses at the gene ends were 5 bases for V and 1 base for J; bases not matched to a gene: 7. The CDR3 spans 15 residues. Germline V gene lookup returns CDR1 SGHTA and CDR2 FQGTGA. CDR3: CASSRDGTGSYEQYF. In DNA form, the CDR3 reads TGTGCCAGCAGCCGCGATGGGACAGGATCCTACGAGCAGTACTTC. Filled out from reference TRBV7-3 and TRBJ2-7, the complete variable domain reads GAGVSQTPSNKVTEKGKYVELRCDPISGHTALYWYRQSLGQGPEFLIYFQGTGAADDSGLPNDRFFAVRPEGSVSTLKIQRTERGDSAVYLCASSRDGTGSYEQYFGPGTRLTVT.

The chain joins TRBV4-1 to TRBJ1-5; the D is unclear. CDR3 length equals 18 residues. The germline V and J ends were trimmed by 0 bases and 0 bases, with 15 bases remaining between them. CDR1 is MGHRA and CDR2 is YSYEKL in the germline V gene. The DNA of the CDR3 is TGCGCCAGCAGCCAAGATAGGAGGAACAGACATAGCAATCAGCCCCAGCATTTT. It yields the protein CASSQDRRNRHSNQPQHF.